The 9 T cell receptor beta chains listed next were all sequenced from one sample in a study of regulatory T cells in long-lasting Graves disease (dated by TCRdb to the early 2020s). Library preparation was by multiplex PCR. The instrument given in TCRdb is Illumina HiSeq 4000. To build TCR beta libraries, CDR3 regions were amplified by Arm-PCR using iRepertoire HTBI primers. TCRdb ran its own pipeline on the public reads, namely fastp trimming at Q25 and MiXCR clone calling, and kept in-frame beta chains. CDR3 protein sequences are deduplicated, and each keeps its most common genes and DNA. This sample comprises roughly 510,000 distinct CDR3 sequences, 15% to 20% of them detected only once. Clones ranked in the top ten supply about 11% of the sample. In light of the paper, this sample's time point label describes: newly diagnosed GD, antithyroid drugs for less than 3 months. RNA was extracted from PBMCs in TRIzol for both TCR sequencing and RNA sequencing.

In addition, the sample was reused for a study of T cells in Graves' hyperthyroidism and ophthalmopathy.

This material consisted of peripheral blood mononuclear cells (PBMCs), taken at new diagnosis, from a patient treated with antithyroid drugs. These receptor sequences come from a man between 18 and 35 years old with Graves disease. Donor details come from another sample of the same person, matched by shared clones.

There are many counts of this clonotype. The V call is TRBV11-2, the J call TRBJ1-2; no firm D call. This CDR3 is built from 14 residues. Germline V gene lookup returns CDR1 SGHAT and CDR2 FQNNGV. V gave up 1 base and J gave up 6 bases, with 12 bases separating them. The CDR3 protein is CASSLAGGRHGYTF. The CDR3 DNA sequence: TGTGCCAGCAGCTTAGCGGGCGGGAGACATGGCTACACCTTC.

This clonotype was seen ten or more times. The J gene is TRBJ2-5, the V gene TRBV30; D remains ambiguous. The CDR3 length is 12 residues. Between the trimmed V and J ends, which lost 5 bases and 2 bases, there was a span of 9 bases. Germline CDR1 GTSNPN, CDR2 SVGIG (reference sequence). In nucleotides, the CDR3 is TGTGCCTGGCACGTATCTCAAGAGACCCAGTACTTC. Translation gives CAWHVSQETQYF.

This clonotype was found many times. The chain recombines TRBV5-1 with TRBJ2-3; 7 nucleotides align to TRBD2. The CDR3 covers 16 residues. With V trimmed by 4 bases and J by 4 bases, 12 bases remained unmatched. Germline CDR1 reads SGHRS; CDR2 reads YFSETQ. The CDR3 loop is CASSRGVAGASDTQYF. CDR3 sequence (DNA): TGCGCCAGCAGCCGGGGGGTCGCGGGAGCATCAGATACGCAGTATTTT.

The table lists this clonotype with many counts. The genes are TRBV6-1 and TRBJ2-7; 7 nucleotides line up with TRBD2. Germline V lookup: CDR1 MNHNS, CDR2 SASEGT. The CDR3 consists of 17 residues. V trimming: 1 base; J trimming: 2 bases; junction bases outside the gene matches: 11. CDR3 residues: CASSEEERGPPPYEQYF. In nucleotides, the CDR3 is TGTGCCAGCAGTGAAGAAGAGCGGGGCCCCCCCCCCTACGAGCAGTACTTC.

This clonotype appeared many times. V is TRBV12-3 or TRBV12-4 and J is TRBJ1-5; 9 bases map to TRBD1. The V and J ends lost 5 bases and 4 bases, in that order; junction bases with no gene match: 3. The CDR3 totals 14 residues. Written as DNA, the CDR3 is TGTGCCAGCAGTCCCGGGACAGGGAATCAGCCCCAGCATTTT. It yields the protein CASSPGTGNQPQHF.

This clonotype was observed many times. The chain recombines TRBV27 with TRBJ2-1; the match to TRBD2 covers 9 bases. CDR1 is MNHEY, CDR2 SMNVEV, per germline (reference sequence). The CDR3 length is 18 residues. V dropped 3 bases and J dropped 8; count of bases not matched to a gene: 17. The CDR3 DNA is TGTGCCAGCAGTTTCCTACGAGGGAGGGCTAGCGGGAAGGATGAGCAGTTCTTC. Protein product: CASSFLRGRASGKDEQFF.

This clonotype came up many times. The rearrangement joins TRBV11-2 to TRBJ1-2; D possibly corresponds to TRBD1 (5 bases). V lost 1 base and J 4 bases, leaving 7 bases between the germline ends. CDR3 length: 13 amino acids. The germline V gene encodes CDR1 SGHAT and CDR2 FQNNGV. CDR3 bases: TGTGCCAGCAGCTTAGCACAGGCCTATGGCTACACCTTC. Translation: CASSLAQAYGYTF. The full variable domain, its missing parts supplied by reference TRBV11-2 and TRBJ1-2, is EAGVAQSPRYKIIEKRQSVAFWCNPISGHATLYWYQQILGQGPKLLIQFQNNGVVDDSQLPKDRFSAERLKGVDSTLKIQPAKLEDSAVYLCASSLAQAYGYTFGSGTRLTVV.

This clonotype was counted a few times. The rearrangement uses TRBV3-1 and TRBJ1-2; no reliable D call. The CDR3 is 13 amino acids. Trimming stripped 2 bases from V and 4 bases from J, with 8 bases between. Per the germline V gene, CDR1 is LGHDT and CDR2 is YNNKEL (reference sequence). The CDR3 reads CASSQSRGYGYTF. CDR3 nucleotide sequence: TGTGCCAGCAGCCAATCCCGGGGCTATGGCTACACCTTC. Full variable domain (outside the CDR3, taken from reference TRBV3-1 and TRBJ1-2): DTAVSQTPKYLVTQMGNDKSIKCEQNLGHDTMYWYKQDSKKFLKIMFSYNNKELIINETVPNRFSPKSPDKAHLNLHINSLELGDSAVYFCASSQSRGYGYTFGSGTRLTVV.

The V and J genes are TRBV30 and TRBJ2-1; D remains unclear. This CDR3 is 13 amino acids long. Germline V lookup: CDR1 GTSNPN, CDR2 SVGIG (reference sequence). Trimming removed 0 bases at V and 9 bases at J, with 12 bases between. The CDR3 sequence: CAWSVGMWGEQFF. The CDR3 bases are TGTGCCTGGAGTGTTGGTATGTGGGGTGAGCAGTTCTTC.